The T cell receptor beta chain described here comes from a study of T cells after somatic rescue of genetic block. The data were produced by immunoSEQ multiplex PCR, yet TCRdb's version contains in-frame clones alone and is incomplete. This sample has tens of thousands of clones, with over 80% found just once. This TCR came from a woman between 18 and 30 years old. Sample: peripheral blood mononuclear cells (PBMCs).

The CDR3 nucleotides are TGTGCCAGCAGCCCCGACAGGGGTCGTACGCAGTATTTT. Protein sequence: CASSPDRGRTQYF. The chain has TRBV7-6 and TRBJ2-3; TRBD1 matches at 8 bases. Germline loops: CDR1 SGHVS, CDR2 FNYEAQ. The CDR3 runs 13 residues. V lost 5 bases, J lost 8 bases, and 6 bases stayed unmatched.